This TCR beta chain is from a study of shared clonotypes between healthy human individuals. The germline V gene has CDR1 MDHEN and CDR2 SYDVKM. This CDR3 comprises 15 residues. V was cut by 2 bases and J by 4 bases, with 14 bases left in between. Repertoires were generated with immunoSEQ multiplex PCR, while TCRdb's copy carries only in-frame clones and drops some. The data contain more than 400,000 clones, 70% to 80% of them singletons. The genes are TRBV28 and TRBJ1-2, with D possibly matching TRBD1 (6 bases). This receptor was obtained from a woman between 35 and 50 years old in good health. Some clones in this sample may be carry-over from other donors' samples. Sequencing input: PBMCs. The CDR3 DNA is TGTGCCAGCAGTTTAGCGACAGGAAGGGGCTATGGCTACACCTTC. Translated: CASSLATGRGYGYTF.